The clone carrying this T cell receptor (beta chain) was recorded at least ten times. CDR1 is MNHEY and CDR2 is SVGEGT in the germline V gene. The length of the CDR3 is 13 residues. The V gene lost 5 bases and the J gene lost 7 bases, with 11 bases spanning the gap. The entry originates in a study of T cells after posttransplantation cyclophosphamide. Sequenced by immunoSEQ multiplex PCR; TCRdb stores in-frame clones only, minus some. The profile covers 41,000 or so clones, none occurring a single time. The material sequenced was PBMCs. This sequence originates from a man aged 25-45 years in good health and a related stem cell transplant donor. This chain uses TRBV6-2 or TRBV6-3 with TRBJ2-2; D may correspond to TRBD1 or TRBD2 (5 bases each). The chain's CDR3 is CASSRGVIGELFF. CDR3 DNA sequence: TGTGCCAGCAGTAGAGGGGTTATCGGGGAGCTGTTTTTT.